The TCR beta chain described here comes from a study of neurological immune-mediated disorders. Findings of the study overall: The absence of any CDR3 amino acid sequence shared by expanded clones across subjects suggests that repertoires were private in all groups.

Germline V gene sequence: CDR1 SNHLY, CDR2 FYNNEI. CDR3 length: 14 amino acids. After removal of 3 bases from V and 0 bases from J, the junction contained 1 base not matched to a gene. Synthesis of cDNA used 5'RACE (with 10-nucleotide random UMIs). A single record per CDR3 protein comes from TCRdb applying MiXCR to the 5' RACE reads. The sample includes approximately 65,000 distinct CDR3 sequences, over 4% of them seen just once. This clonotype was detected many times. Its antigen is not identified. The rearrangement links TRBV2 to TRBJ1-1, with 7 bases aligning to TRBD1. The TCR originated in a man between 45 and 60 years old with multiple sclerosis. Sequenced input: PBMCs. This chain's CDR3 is CASSEDRMNTEAFF. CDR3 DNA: TGTGCCAGCAGTGAGGACAGGATGAACACTGAAGCTTTCTTT.